The text below deals with one TCR beta chain. The target antigen is unknown. The sample is drawn from a study of human T cells and chemical hapten exposure. Study-wide results and caveats: There were significantly more large CDR3 similarity clusters among expanded TCRs than among controls.

Via MiXCR, TCRdb re-called the RACE reads, giving one row per CDR3 protein. The sample lists some 77,000 distinct CDR3 sequences, over 9% occurring once. Specified time point: patch test 1, 2 weeks after DPC sensitization. As to treatment: therapeutic diphenylcyclopropenone sensitization with weekly scalp DPC. The receptor comes from a woman between 45 and 65 years old with alopecia areata. Some clones in this sample may be carry-over from other donors' samples. Here the sequenced sample was whole blood, taken in connection with sensitization to the hapten diphenylcyclopropenone (DPC).

CDR3: CASSLTFNEQFF. For the CDR3, the DNA is TGTGCCAGCAGTTTAACTTTCAATGAGCAGTTCTTC. This chain connects TRBV28 to TRBJ2-1; D uncertain. CDR3 length: 12 residues. V was trimmed by 2 bases and J by 6 bases, leaving 5 bases between them. Germline V CDR1 and CDR2: MDHEN, SYDVKM. The full variable domain, in which reference TRBV28 and TRBJ2-1 provide the parts outside the CDR3, is DVKVTQSSRYLVKRTGEKVFLECVQDMDHENMFWYRQDPGLGLRLIYFSYDVKMKEKGDIPEGYSVSREKKERFSLILESASTNQTSMYLCASSLTFNEQFFGPGTRLTVL.